This T cell receptor beta chain derives from a study of T-cell memory formation after mild COVID-19. This clonotype was observed a handful of times. Its target is not known. Germline lookup yields CDR1 SEHNR and CDR2 FQNEAQ (reference sequence). Germline trimming cut 2 bases from V and 0 bases from J; bases unmatched to any gene: 8. There are 17 residues in the CDR3. Notes on the study in general: The pre-infection memory compartment contained some responding clones, suggesting cross-reactive memory joined.

It was 5'RACE with constant-segment primers that produced the TCR alpha and TCR beta cDNA libraries, which carried sample barcodes and UMIs. Using its own MiXCR run on the 5' RACE reads, TCRdb lists one record per CDR3 protein. The sample includes hundreds of thousands of distinct CDR3 sequences, approximately 13% of them seen just once. Sequencing was performed on PBMCs or a T cell subset sorted from them (not recorded which). V gene TRBV7-9 combines with J gene TRBJ1-1; TRBD1 aligns across 8 bases. The receptor was isolated from a man aged 18 to 35 who had mild COVID-19 (a few samples of this study predate the infection). Cell type and time point are not known. CDR3 sequence reads: CASSLSRGPEMNTEAFF. The CDR3 nucleotides are TGTGCCAGCAGCTTATCCAGGGGGCCGGAAATGAACACTGAAGCTTTCTTT.